These 25 T cell receptor beta chains were sequenced from one sample in a study of blood T cell repertoires in COVID-19. The table came from immunoSEQ multiplex PCR; TCRdb's copy has only in-frame clones and leaves some out. The table includes around 110,000 clones, around 83% detected once. The sequencing sample was made of PBMCs or T cells enriched from blood (not recorded which). The receptors originated from a woman between 25 and 40 years old who had recovered from COVID-19.

The J gene is TRBJ2-7, the V gene TRBV28; the match to TRBD1 covers 8 bases. Germline CDR1 is MDHEN and CDR2 is SYDVKM. This CDR3 is built from 15 residues. V gave up 2 bases and J gave up 2 bases; unmatched junction bases: 5. The CDR3 sequence: CASSLRQGKPYEQYF. The CDR3, as DNA: TGTGCCAGCAGTTTAAGACAGGGGAAACCCTACGAGCAGTACTTC.

The chain employs TRBV20-1 and TRBJ1-2; 9 bases line up with TRBD1. Germline V lookup: CDR1 DFQATT, CDR2 SNEGSKA (reference sequence). V shed 3 bases and J 8 bases; nucleotides not matched to a gene: 13. The CDR3 has 15 residues. CDR3 region: CSASETGGVSRGYTF. The CDR3 region has the DNA TGCAGTGCTAGTGAGACAGGGGGGGTCTCAAGGGGCTACACCTTC.

DNA for the CDR3: TGTGCCTGGAGGGACAACCCAAATTCACCCCTCCACTTT. Protein: CAWRDNPNSPLHF. The chain uses TRBV30 and TRBJ1-6; possible D gene TRBD1, 5 bases. Germline-derived CDR1 and CDR2 are GTSNPN and SVGIG (reference sequence). V was shortened by 3 bases and J by 7 bases, with 10 bases between the two germline ends. The CDR3 contains 13 residues.

This clone occurred a few times. The chain recombines TRBV2 with TRBJ2-7, with TRBD1 as a possible D gene (6 bases). CDR1 is SNHLY, CDR2 FYNNEI, per germline. The CDR3 is made up of 13 amino acids. With 4 bases removed from V and 2 bases from J, the gap between germline ends came to 9 bases. The CDR3 loop reads CASSGAGAYEQYF. CDR3 bases: TGTGCCAGCAGTGGGGCAGGGGCCTACGAGCAGTACTTC.

The gene calls are TRBV6-5 and TRBJ2-2, with D tentatively TRBD1 (5 bases). CDR3 length: 14 residues. Germline CDR1 reads MNHEY; CDR2 reads SVGAGI. Trimming cost V 6 bases and J 4 bases, with 12 bases left between them. The CDR3 sequence is CASRPLGATGELFF. The CDR3 DNA follows: TGTGCCAGCAGACCTCTAGGGGCCACCGGGGAGCTGTTTTTT.

The chain joins TRBV5-4 to TRBJ1-2; the match to TRBD1 covers 7 bases. The germline CDR1 and CDR2 sequences are SGHNT and YYREEE (reference sequence). Germline trimming cut 4 bases from V and 4 bases from J; bases unmatched to any gene: 4. This CDR3 is built from 13 residues. The CDR3: CASSKGQSYGYTF. CDR3 bases: TGTGCCAGCAGCAAGGGACAGTCCTATGGCTACACCTTC.

The chain joins TRBV7-9 to TRBJ1-1, with 7 bases fitting TRBD1. With V trimmed by 5 bases and J by 1 base, 7 bases remained unmatched. Looked up from germline, CDR1 is SEHNR and CDR2 is FQNEAQ (reference sequence). This CDR3 comprises 15 residues. CDR3 loop: CASSPLGTANTEAFF. CDR3 DNA sequence: TGTGCCAGCAGCCCACTCGGGACAGCGAACACTGAAGCTTTCTTT.

Only a few counts were recorded for this clone. The chain couples TRBV4-3 to TRBJ2-1; a weak D match, TRBD2 (6 bases). This CDR3 contains 18 residues. From germline, CDR1 is LGHNA and CDR2 YSLEER. Trimming removed 0 bases at V and 2 bases at J, with 17 bases between. CDR3 bases: TGCGCCAGCAGCCAAGATTTTTCCGGGGGAGCCCCCTACAATGAGCAGTTCTTC. Translating it yields CASSQDFSGGAPYNEQFF.

This clone is a singleton in its sample. V gene TRBV30 combines with J gene TRBJ2-3; D is undetermined. V was shortened by 0 bases and J by 3 bases, with 7 bases between the two germline ends. Germline CDR1 reads GTSNPN; CDR2 reads SVGIG (reference sequence). The CDR3 has 13 residues. The CDR3 DNA reads TGTGCCTGGAGTGTTCTGAGAACAGATACGCAGTATTTT. It codes for CAWSVLRTDTQYF. The full variable domain, with the rest looked up from reference TRBV30 and TRBJ2-3, is SQTIHQWPATLVQPVGSPLSLECTVEGTSNPNLYWYRQAAGRGLQLLFYSVGIGQISSEVPQNLSASRPQDRQFILSSKKLLLSDSGFYLCAWSVLRTDTQYFGPGTRLTVL.

The chain uses TRBV19 and TRBJ1-6; 8 bases match TRBD1. Germline values: CDR1 LNHDA, CDR2 SQIVND (reference sequence). With 9 bases clipped from V and 8 bases from J, the junction kept 6 bases outside the gene matches. The CDR3 covers 13 residues. In nucleotides, the CDR3 is TGTGCCAGCGGACAGGGAGAGCATTCACCCCTCCACTTT. Translating it yields CASGQGEHSPLHF.

This clone was counted once. The chain combines TRBV14 with TRBJ1-2; 8 bases match TRBD1. This CDR3 region has 13 residues. V shed 5 bases and J 8 bases; nucleotides not matched to a gene: 7. Germline V gene sequence: CDR1 SGHDN, CDR2 FVKESK. CDR3 DNA: TGTGCCAGCAGCTTAGGACAGGGCTACGGCTACACCTTC. Amino acids: CASSLGQGYGYTF.

J is TRBJ2-7 and V is TRBV4-3, with 10 bases aligning to TRBD2. V lost 4 bases to trimming and J lost 2 bases; unmatched junction nucleotides: 2. CDR1 and CDR2 from the germline V gene are LGHNA and YSLEER. The CDR3 is made up of 14 amino acids. The CDR3: CASSRTSGAYEQYF. CDR3 in DNA: TGCGCCAGCAGCCGAACTAGCGGGGCCTACGAGCAGTACTTC.

The gene calls are TRBV7-6 and TRBJ2-3; TRBD1 might be the D (5 bases). Germline loops: CDR1 SGHVS, CDR2 FNYEAQ. Trimming cost V 5 bases and J 0 bases, with 15 bases left between them. CDR3 length: 16 residues. The CDR3 sequence is CASSNPIRQSTDTQYF. CDR3 in DNA: TGTGCCAGCAGCAACCCTATACGACAGAGCACAGATACGCAGTATTTT.

The chain uses TRBV7-2 and TRBJ2-6; 8 bases map to TRBD2. Unmatched junction bases numbered 2, after V lost 5 bases and J lost 2 bases. The length of the CDR3 is 15 residues. Germline values: CDR1 SGHTA, CDR2 FQGNSA. DNA for the CDR3: TGTGCCAGCAGCCCCGGGGGGGCTGGGGCCAACGTCCTGACTTTC. Encoded protein: CASSPGGAGANVLTF.

This chain links TRBV28 with TRBJ1-6, with no clear D. CDR3 size: 11 residues. Germline V gene data show CDR1 as MDHEN and CDR2 as SYDVKM. V lost 3 bases and J 9 bases, leaving 3 bases between the germline ends. This chain's CDR3 is CASSFRSPLHF. CDR3 coding DNA: TGTGCCAGCAGTTTCCGTTCACCCCTCCACTTT.

This clone was counted between two and nine times. The J gene is TRBJ1-2, the V gene TRBV28; 9 bases line up with TRBD1. This CDR3 is built from 14 residues. The germline gives CDR1 MDHEN, CDR2 SYDVKM. With 4 bases clipped from V and 7 bases from J, the junction kept 7 bases outside the gene matches. CDR3 bases: TGTGCCAGCAGTTCATCCGGGACAGGGTTTGGCTACACCTTC. Protein: CASSSSGTGFGYTF.

The chain employs TRBV28 and TRBJ1-4; the D is unclear. The CDR3 is 14 amino acids. V was clipped by 5 bases and J by 4 bases, with 11 bases between them. CDR1 is MDHEN and CDR2 is SYDVKM in the germline V gene. The CDR3 region has the DNA TGTGCCAGCAGTCGTGAGCCTTTTAATGAAAAACTGTTTTTT. Its translation: CASSREPFNEKLFF.

The rearrangement joins TRBV10-1 to TRBJ2-2; D may be TRBD2 (5 bases). The CDR3 contains 14 residues. The germline CDR1 and CDR2 sequences are WNHNN and SYGVQD (reference sequence). With 9 bases removed from V and 2 bases from J, the gap between germline ends came to 13 bases. The CDR3 sequence is CARKTTLNTGELFF. The CDR3 bases are TGCGCCAGGAAGACTACCCTTAACACCGGGGAGCTGTTTTTT.

The chain couples TRBV28 to TRBJ2-4, with a possible D match to TRBD2 (5 bases). This CDR3 comprises 17 residues. The V gene lost 3 bases and the J gene lost 0 bases, with 15 bases spanning the gap. CDR1 is MDHEN and CDR2 is SYDVKM in the germline V gene. CDR3 sequence: CASSFGGGPVAKNIQYF. As DNA, the CDR3 is TGTGCCAGCAGTTTTGGCGGAGGCCCCGTAGCCAAAAACATTCAGTACTTC.

The J gene is TRBJ2-2, the V gene TRBV19; TRBD2 agrees at 7 bases. The CDR3 contains 16 residues. Germline CDR1 reads LNHDA; CDR2 reads SQIVND (reference sequence). The V and J ends lost 3 bases and 4 bases, in that order; junction bases with no gene match: 8. The CDR3 reads CASSILGGRGTGELFF. The CDR3 DNA reads as TGTGCCAGTAGTATCTTAGGCGGGAGAGGCACCGGGGAGCTGTTTTTT.

V usage is TRBV5-6 and J usage is TRBJ1-3, with 7 positions matching TRBD1. Germline-derived CDR1 and CDR2 are SGHDT and YYEEEE. This CDR3 has 15 amino acids. Trimming at V came to 4 bases and at J to 0 bases, leaving 4 bases not matched to a gene. Here the CDR3 reads CASSGTDISGNTIYF. The CDR3 DNA reads TGTGCCAGCAGCGGGACAGACATCTCTGGAAACACCATATATTTT.

The chain is built from TRBV19 and TRBJ2-1, with 8 positions matching TRBD2. CDR3 length: 15 residues. The V gene end was trimmed by 7 bases and the J gene end by 1 base; junction bases not matched to a gene: 6. In germline, CDR1 is LNHDA, CDR2 SQIVND (reference sequence). CDR3 nucleotide sequence: TGTGCCAGTACTCCAAGCGGGAGTTCCTACAATGAGCAGTTCTTC. Translating gives CASTPSGSSYNEQFF.

The rearrangement uses TRBV5-4 and TRBJ2-1, with TRBD1 matching 11 bases. The germline V gene encodes CDR1 SGHNT and CDR2 YYREEE (reference sequence). With V trimmed by 6 bases and J by 7 bases, 6 bases remained unmatched. The CDR3 has 14 amino acids. The CDR3 reads CASNSGTGGNEQFF. The DNA of the CDR3 is TGTGCCAGCAACTCGGGGACAGGGGGGAATGAGCAGTTCTTC.

J is TRBJ2-5 and V is TRBV6-5, with D possibly TRBD2 on 5 matching bases. Germline V gives CDR1 MNHEY, CDR2 SVGAGI. This CDR3 is built from 13 residues. Trimming pared 3 bases from V and 4 bases from J, leaving 9 bases between. CDR3 DNA sequence: TGTGCCAGCAGTTATAGCCGGGGAGAGACCCAGTACTTC. It yields the protein CASSYSRGETQYF.

This sequence joins TRBV21-1 and TRBJ2-7; TRBD2 was called by the table and not checked on the DNA. TRBV21-1 is a pseudogene segment. The CDR3 is 18 amino acids. CDR3 DNA: TGTGCCAGCAGCCATTACGCGGGGTCGCGGGGCTCTAACTACGAGCAGTACTTC. Amino acid sequence: CASSHYAGSRGSNYEQYF.